This TCR beta chain was observed in a study of follicular helper T cells after annual influenza vaccination. J gave up 0 bases and V 6 bases, and 7 bases lay outside the gene matches. Germline lookup yields CDR1 MDHEN and CDR2 SYDVKM. The CDR3 has 15 residues. Libraries were prepared by immunoSEQ multiplex PCR; TCRdb keeps only in-frame clonotypes and omits some of them. Of roughly 10,000 clones listed, over 75% are singletons. Documented time point: 2015-2016 season, pre-vaccination. The TCR sequence derives from an adult who received the influenza vaccine. Material: CXCR5+ CD38- circulating T follicular helper cells from blood, obtained on the day of influenza vaccination. Sample subset: circulating Tfh, non-naive CD4+CXCR5+PD-1+ (ICOS+CD38+ or ICOS-CD38-). V and J are TRBV28 and TRBJ1-1, with TRBD1 matching 7 bases. The CDR3 region is CASSTTGEMNTEAFF. The CDR3 coding sequence is TGTGCCAGCAGCACAACAGGGGAAATGAACACTGAAGCTTTCTTT. Looking up the rest from reference TRBV28 and TRBJ1-1 gives the full variable domain: DVKVTQSSRYLVKRTGEKVFLECVQDMDHENMFWYRQDPGLGLRLIYFSYDVKMKEKGDIPEGYSVSREKKERFSLILESASTNQTSMYLCASSTTGEMNTEAFFGQGTRLTVV.